The rows below give T cell receptor beta chains drawn from one sample of a study of cytomegalovirus exposure and HLA in healthy donors. Sequenced by immunoSEQ multiplex PCR; TCRdb stores in-frame clones only, minus some. This repertoire shows around 100,000 clones, around 80% found once; its top ten account for 3% to 4%. The sequenced sample was PBMCs. The receptors stem from a woman aged 40 to 50 in good health and CMV-seronegative. Both conserved end residues are part of each CDR3. The D gene is left open where the match is weak. The listing skips clone size in some rows; elsewhere it reads once, few, many or a size class.

few	TRBD1	TRBV11-3	TRBJ2-2	CASSLRDSYGELFF	TGTGCCAGCAGCCTCCGGGACAGTTACGGGGAGCTGTTTTTT
once	-	TRBV25-1	TRBJ1-1	CASSESDPPGTEAFF	TGTGCCAGCAGTGAATCCGACCCACCGGGAACTGAAGCTTTCTTT
-	-	TRBV19	TRBJ1-5	CASDLGRGDLQPQHF	TGTGCCAGTGACCTGGGGCGCGGGGATTTGCAGCCCCAGCATTTT
-	TRBD1	TRBV11-3	TRBJ2-1	CASPGGLYNEQFF	TGTGCCAGCCCAGGGGGCTTATACAATGAGCAGTTCTTC
-	-	TRBV7-9	TRBJ2-1	CASSLSPVEQFF	TGTGCCAGCAGCTTAAGTCCGGTTGAGCAGTTCTTC
-	TRBD1	TRBV19	TRBJ2-7	CASSTQGAGRDAYEQYF	TGTGCCAGTAGTACCCAGGGGGCGGGCCGGGACGCCTACGAGCAGTACTTC
few	TRBD2	TRBV5-1	TRBJ2-1	CASSVNLAGGGNEQFF	TGCGCCAGCAGCGTAAACCTAGCGGGGGGCGGGAATGAGCAGTTCTTC
few	-	TRBV6-4	TRBJ2-1	CASSATGSQNEQFF	TGTGCCAGCAGTGCCACAGGGAGTCAAAATGAGCAGTTCTTC
-	-	TRBV19	TRBJ1-5	CASSVTGSQPQHF	TGTGCCAGTAGTGTAACAGGGAGTCAGCCCCAGCATTTT
-	-	TRBV27	TRBJ1-1	CASSFGQRDTEAFF	TGTGCCAGCAGTTTCGGTCAACGGGACACTGAAGCTTTCTTT
-	-	TRBV19	TRBJ1-4	CASTGASEVDEKLFF	TGTGCCAGCACCGGCGCCTCAGAGGTCGATGAAAAACTGTTTTTT